A single sample is the source of the 31 T cell receptor beta chains below, sequenced in a study of T cell repertoires in cytomegalovirus infection. TCRdb re-derived calls from the reads in MiXCR, one entry per CDR3 protein. The top ten hold just under 70% of the sample, which has about 60,000 distinct CDR3 sequences, roughly 32% seen once. These receptors' targets are unknown. Sequencing was done on a sample of PBMCs, sequenced either directly or after in vitro stimulation (not recorded which). Every receptor here comes from a human donor in good health (CMV status not recorded). Some clones in this sample may be carry-over from other donors' samples.

This clonotype showed up many times. This chain joins TRBV12-3 or TRBV12-4 and TRBJ1-2; tentatively, D is TRBD1 (5 bases). The V gene lost 8 bases and the J gene lost 4 bases, with 17 bases spanning the gap. This CDR3 region has 14 residues. The CDR3 region is CASQRRGSFYGYTF. The CDR3 DNA reads TGTGCCAGCCAACGGAGGGGTTCTTTCTATGGCTACACCTTC.

The chain combines TRBV19 with TRBJ2-7; 8 positions match TRBD1. Germline loops: CDR1 LNHDA, CDR2 SQIVND (reference sequence). The CDR3 has 14 amino acids. V shed 5 bases, J shed 2 bases, and the junction held 5 bases outside the gene matches. CDR3 sequence reads: CASSAGTGAYEQYF. DNA of the CDR3: TGTGCCAGTAGTGCCGGGACAGGAGCCTACGAGCAGTACTTC.

The chain has TRBV9 and TRBJ2-1; 7 bases line up with TRBD2. Per germline, CDR1 SGDLS and CDR2 YYNGEE. The CDR3 covers 17 residues. J was trimmed by 0 bases and V by 0 bases; bases with no gene match: 6. CDR3 amino acids: CASSVAPTGGSYNEQFF. Here the CDR3 DNA reads TGTGCCAGCAGCGTAGCTCCAACGGGAGGCTCCTACAATGAGCAGTTCTTC.

V is TRBV18 and J is TRBJ2-7, with D tentatively TRBD2 (7 bases). This CDR3 is 14 amino acids long. Trimming took off 3 bases at V and 0 bases at J, with 9 bases between the two ends. Germline lookup yields CDR1 KGHSH and CDR2 LQKENI. The CDR3 nucleotides are TGTGCCAGCTCACCGCGGGGGCCCTCCTACGAGCAGTACTTC. It encodes CASSPRGPSYEQYF.

The chain is built from TRBV29-1 and TRBJ1-4; possible D gene TRBD1, 5 bases. CDR1 is SQVTM, CDR2 ANQGSEA, per germline. The CDR3 sequence is 14 residues long. V lost 4 bases and J 7 bases, leaving 16 bases between the germline ends. As DNA, the CDR3 is TGCAGCGTTGCCACAGGTCTCGGTAGTGAAAAACTGTTTTTT. Protein: CSVATGLGSEKLFF.

This clonotype was picked up one time. The gene calls are TRBV4-3 and TRBJ2-4; D may match TRBD1 or TRBD2 (5 bases each). V lost 0 bases, J lost 5 bases, and 11 bases lay in between. This CDR3 is 15 amino acids long. Germline assignment: CDR1 LGHNA and CDR2 YSLEER. The CDR3 reads CASSQDRGDENIQYF. The CDR3 DNA sequence: TGCGCCAGCAGCCAAGATCGAGGGGACGAAAACATTCAGTACTTC.

This clonotype turned up a few times. The chain carries TRBV11-2 and TRBJ2-1; no firm D call. V was pared by 5 bases and J by 3 bases, with 8 bases between. The CDR3 is 13 amino acids. Per germline, CDR1 SGHAT and CDR2 FQNNGV. The CDR3 coding sequence is TGTGCCAGCAGCCTCCGCGGCTACAATGAGCAGTTCTTC. Amino acid sequence: CASSLRGYNEQFF.

There are a few counts of this clonotype. The gene calls are TRBV15 and TRBJ2-3, with 9 bases fitting TRBD1. Germline V gene lookup returns CDR1 LNHNV and CDR2 YYDKDF (reference sequence). The CDR3 sequence is 16 residues long. V shed 0 bases and J 5 bases; nucleotides not matched to a gene: 6. CDR3 protein: CATSREWTGDEDTQYF. The CDR3, as DNA: TGTGCCACCAGCAGAGAGTGGACAGGGGATGAAGATACGCAGTATTTT.

The rearrangement joins TRBV20-1 to TRBJ2-5; a possible D gene is TRBD2 (7 bases). Germline CDR1 is DFQATT and CDR2 is SNEGSKA (reference sequence). The length of the CDR3 is 15 residues. V was shortened by 4 bases and J by 3 bases, with 18 bases between the two germline ends. CDR3: CSATPRGAGEETQYF. The CDR3 DNA reads as TGCAGTGCTACGCCTCGGGGGGCTGGGGAAGAGACCCAGTACTTC.

J is TRBJ1-2 and V is TRBV7-6; 9 nucleotides match TRBD1. This CDR3 contains 15 residues. Germline V lookup: CDR1 SGHVS, CDR2 FNYEAQ. The V segment lost 5 bases and the J segment 5 bases; nucleotides outside the gene matches: 9. CDR3 protein: CASSTRDRVGYGYTF. The DNA of the CDR3 is TGTGCCAGCAGCACCCGGGACAGGGTGGGGTATGGCTACACCTTC.

This clonotype was detected only a few times. The chain is built from TRBV4-1 and TRBJ2-7; 8 bases match TRBD1. Looked up from germline, CDR1 is MGHRA and CDR2 is YSYEKL. Trimming took 3 bases from V and 2 from J; bases not matched to a gene: 3. The CDR3 extends over 14 amino acids. CDR3 nucleotides: TGCGCCAGCAGCCACCTACAGGGGGCCTACGAGCAGTACTTC. This codes for CASSHLQGAYEQYF.

This clonotype was counted a few times. The chain is built from TRBV4-3 and TRBJ2-7, with 9 bases identical to TRBD2. Germline CDR1 and CDR2: LGHNA and YSLEER. J gave up 3 bases and V 0 bases, and 3 bases lay outside the gene matches. This CDR3 contains 15 residues. CDR3 sequence reads: CASSQEGTSSYEQYF. In DNA, the CDR3 is TGCGCCAGCAGCCAAGAAGGGACTAGCAGCTACGAGCAGTACTTC.

The CDR3 DNA reads TGTGCCAGCAGTCCCAGGGATGCCAGTAATGAAAAACTGTTTTTT. It encodes CASSPRDASNEKLFF. The chain links TRBV27 to TRBJ1-4; D might be TRBD1 (5 bases). The germline V gene encodes CDR1 MNHEY and CDR2 SMNVEV (reference sequence). The CDR3 consists of 15 residues. V lost 5 bases and J 4 bases, leaving 14 bases between the germline ends. Full variable domain (outside the CDR3, taken from reference TRBV27 and TRBJ1-4): EAQVTQNPRYLITVTGKKLTVTCSQNMNHEYMSWYRQDPGLGLRQIYYSMNVEVTDKGDVPEGYKVSRKEKRNFPLILESPSPNQTSLYFCASSPRDASNEKLFFGSGTQLSVL.

This chain links TRBV6-5 with TRBJ2-1; the D call may be TRBD1 or TRBD2 (7 bases each). CDR1 and CDR2 (germline): MNHEY, SVGAGI. The CDR3 extends over 15 amino acids. V was trimmed by 6 bases and J by 6 bases, leaving 18 bases between them. The CDR3 bases are TGTGCCAGCAGACCAGGGGGGGGCGAAACCAATGAGCAGTTCTTC. As protein: CASRPGGGETNEQFF.

This clonotype appeared a few times. V is TRBV19 and J is TRBJ2-7; D not resolved. Germline CDR1 is LNHDA and CDR2 is SQIVND (reference sequence). V was clipped by 1 base and J by 5 bases, with 9 bases between them. CDR3 length: 13 amino acids. The CDR3 protein is CASSIGEPDEQYF. CDR3 coding DNA: TGTGCCAGTAGTATAGGGGAACCCGACGAGCAGTACTTC. The whole variable domain, filled in from reference TRBV19 and TRBJ2-7, reads DGGITQSPKYLFRKEGQNVTLSCEQNLNHDAMYWYRQDPGQGLRLIYYSQIVNDFQKGDIAEGYSVSREKKESFPLTVTSAQKNPTAFYLCASSIGEPDEQYFGPGTRLTVT.

The chain joins TRBV4-1 to TRBJ1-1; perhaps TRBD1 as D (5 bases). Between the trimmed V and J ends, which lost 3 bases and 2 bases, there was a span of 10 bases. The CDR3 totals 14 residues. Germline V lookup: CDR1 MGHRA, CDR2 YSYEKL. The CDR3: CASSHRGGNTEAFF. The CDR3 region has the DNA TGCGCCAGCAGCCATCGCGGGGGAAACACTGAAGCTTTCTTT.

In its sample, this clonotype was seen a few times. This chain uses TRBV7-2 with TRBJ1-3, with 9 bases matching TRBD1. V lost 7 bases, J lost 0 bases, and 13 bases stayed unmatched. CDR1 is SGHTA, CDR2 FQGNSA, per germline. The CDR3 has 18 residues. CDR3 residues: CASIHRGHYIPSGNTIYF. Written as DNA, the CDR3 is TGTGCCAGCATCCACAGGGGGCATTATATCCCCTCTGGAAACACCATATATTTT.

The genes are TRBV11-2 and TRBJ2-1, with D unresolved. Trimming pared 1 base from V and 14 bases from J, leaving 15 bases between. Germline values: CDR1 SGHAT, CDR2 FQNNGV. The CDR3 contains 13 residues. The DNA of the CDR3 is TGTGCCAGCAGCTTAGGGGTTAGGGCTAGAGAGTTCTTC. Translation gives CASSLGVRAREFF.

This clonotype was seen ten or more times. This chain uses TRBV10-3 with TRBJ2-5; the match to TRBD2 covers 10 bases. The junction had 6 bases not matched to a gene; V was cut back by 6 bases and J by 2 bases. The germline V gene has CDR1 ENHRY and CDR2 SYGVKD. CDR3 length: 15 residues. CDR3 amino acids: CAIRASGRAQETQYF. Here the CDR3 DNA reads TGTGCCATCAGAGCTAGCGGGAGAGCGCAAGAGACCCAGTACTTC.

This clonotype was seen a few times. The J gene is TRBJ1-2, the V gene TRBV30; weak D call: TRBD1 (5 bases). CDR1 and CDR2 (germline): GTSNPN, SVGIG (reference sequence). The CDR3 sequence is 14 residues long. Between the trimmed V and J ends, which lost 3 bases and 1 base, there was a span of 12 bases. The CDR3 region is CAWRPAGHNYGYTF. In nucleotides, the CDR3 is TGTGCCTGGAGGCCAGCAGGGCATAACTATGGCTACACCTTC. Supplemented by reference TRBV30 and TRBJ1-2, the full variable domain reads SQTIHQWPATLVQPVGSPLSLECTVEGTSNPNLYWYRQAAGRGLQLLFYSVGIGQISSEVPQNLSASRPQDRQFILSSKKLLLSDSGFYLCAWRPAGHNYGYTFGSGTRLTVV.

The genes are TRBV5-1 and TRBJ1-6, with 7 bases lining up with TRBD1. Germline CDR1 SGHRS, CDR2 YFSETQ. CDR3 length: 14 amino acids. With 2 bases clipped from V and 8 bases from J, the junction kept 4 bases outside the gene matches. The CDR3 DNA sequence: TGCGCCAGCAGCTTACGGCAGGGGGATTCACCCCTCCACTTT. This translates into CASSLRQGDSPLHF.

In this sample, this clonotype turned up a few times. The chain is built from TRBV7-8 and TRBJ1-1; D remains ambiguous. CDR3 size: 13 residues. In germline, CDR1 is SGHVS, CDR2 FQNEAQ. Trimming took off 2 bases at V and 5 bases at J, with 9 bases between the two ends. The chain's CDR3 is CASSLPGGTEAFF. CDR3 bases: TGTGCCAGCAGCTTACCAGGAGGGACTGAAGCTTTCTTT.

The chain couples TRBV19 to TRBJ1-2; 8 bases match TRBD1. CDR1 is LNHDA and CDR2 is SQIVND in the germline V gene (reference sequence). The junction had 7 bases not matched to a gene; V was cut back by 5 bases and J by 5 bases. The CDR3 loop spans 14 amino acids. In nucleotides, the CDR3 is TGTGCCAGTAGTCCAAGGACAGGGACTTATGGCTACACCTTC. Its translation: CASSPRTGTYGYTF.

Only a few counts were recorded for this clonotype. The DNA for the CDR3 is TGTGCTAGTGGTACTTCGCGACGGCCTAATTCACCCCTCCACTTT. Its translation: CASGTSRRPNSPLHF. The chain links TRBV12-5 to TRBJ1-6; D not resolved. Germline loops: CDR1 LGHNT, CDR2 FRNRAP. CDR3 length: 15 amino acids. V lost 5 bases and J 6 bases, leaving 14 bases between the germline ends.

This clonotype was seen a few times. The gene calls are TRBV6-6 and TRBJ1-5; tentatively, D is TRBD1 (6 bases). This CDR3 comprises 14 residues. Germline assignment: CDR1 MNHNY and CDR2 SVGAGI (reference sequence). V lost 5 bases to trimming and J lost 0 bases, with 8 bases between them. CDR3 nucleotides: TGTGCCAGCAGTAGGACAGATAGCAATCAGCCCCAGCATTTT. Its protein is CASSRTDSNQPQHF.

The CDR3 loop reads CSANDRASTDTQYF. In DNA form, the CDR3 reads TGCAGTGCCAACGACCGAGCGAGCACAGATACGCAGTATTTT. The rearrangement joins TRBV20-1 to TRBJ2-3; unclear D gene. CDR1 DFQATT and CDR2 SNEGSKA come from the germline V gene (reference sequence). V dropped 6 bases and J dropped 0 bases, with 13 bases sitting between them. The length of the CDR3 is 14 residues.

V gene TRBV2 combines with J gene TRBJ2-3, with D possibly being TRBD1 (5 bases). CDR3 length: 15 amino acids. Trimming removed 6 bases from V and 2 bases from J, with 15 bases in between. Germline loops: CDR1 SNHLY, CDR2 FYNNEI. CDR3 protein: CASRVSQGFTDTQYF. CDR3 nucleotides: TGTGCCAGCAGGGTCTCCCAGGGTTTCACAGATACGCAGTATTTT. Filled out from reference TRBV2 and TRBJ2-3, the complete variable domain reads EPEVTQTPSHQVTQMGQEVILRCVPISNHLYFYWYRQILGQKVEFLVSFYNNEISEKSEIFDDQFSVERPDGSNFTLKIRSTKLEDSAMYFCASRVSQGFTDTQYFGPGTRLTVL.

The chain combines TRBV4-1 with TRBJ2-7; TRBD1 matches at 12 bases. Germline values: CDR1 MGHRA, CDR2 YSYEKL. With V trimmed by 5 bases and J by 3 bases, 5 bases remained unmatched. This CDR3 is built from 15 residues. CDR3 amino acids: CASSSGTGGIYEQYF. CDR3 DNA sequence: TGCGCCAGCAGCTCAGGGACAGGGGGCATCTACGAGCAGTACTTC.

The chain carries TRBV10-3 and TRBJ1-3; D gene uncertain. CDR3 size: 17 residues. Germline assignment: CDR1 ENHRY and CDR2 SYGVKD. Trimming shortened V by 6 bases and J by 2 bases, and 20 bases separated the two germline ends. As DNA, the CDR3 is TGTGCCATCAGGGAGGGATCCCCTCTCTGGGCTGGAAACACCATATATTTT. The encoded protein is CAIREGSPLWAGNTIYF.

This clonotype has only one observation. The J gene is TRBJ2-5, the V gene TRBV2; D possibly corresponds to TRBD1 (5 bases). Trimming left V 10 bases short and J 2 bases short, with 14 bases between. The CDR3 loop spans 13 amino acids. Germline V gives CDR1 SNHLY, CDR2 FYNNEI. Written as DNA, the CDR3 is TGTGCCACCAAGGGGTCACGACAAGAGACCCAGTACTTC. Translation: CATKGSRQETQYF.

CDR3 protein: CSVGTGAGGELFF. In DNA, the CDR3 is TGCAGCGTTGGGACAGGGGCGGGCGGGGAGCTGTTTTTT. This chain uses TRBV29-1 with TRBJ2-2, with 9 positions matching TRBD1. The CDR3 covers 13 residues. Germline V gives CDR1 SQVTM, CDR2 ANQGSEA. Germline trimming cut 4 bases from V and 7 bases from J; bases unmatched to any gene: 4.